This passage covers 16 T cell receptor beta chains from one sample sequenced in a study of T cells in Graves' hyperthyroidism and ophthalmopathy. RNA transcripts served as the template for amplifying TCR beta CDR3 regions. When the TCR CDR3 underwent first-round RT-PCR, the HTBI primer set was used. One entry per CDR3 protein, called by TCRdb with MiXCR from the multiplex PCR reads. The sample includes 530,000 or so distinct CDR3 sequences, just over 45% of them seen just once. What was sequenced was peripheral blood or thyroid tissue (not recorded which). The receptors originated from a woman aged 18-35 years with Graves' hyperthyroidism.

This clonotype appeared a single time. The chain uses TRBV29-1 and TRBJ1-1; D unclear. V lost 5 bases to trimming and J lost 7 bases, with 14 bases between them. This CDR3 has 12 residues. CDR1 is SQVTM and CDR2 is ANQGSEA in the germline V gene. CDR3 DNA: TGCAGCGTTAGTCAGGTGGAGGGTGAAGCTTTCTTT. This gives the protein CSVSQVEGEAFF. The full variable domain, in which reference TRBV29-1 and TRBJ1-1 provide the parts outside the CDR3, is SAVISQKPSRDICQRGTSLTIQCQVDSQVTMMFWYRQQPGQSLTLIATANQGSEATYESGFVIDKFPISRPNLTFSTLTVSNMSPEDSSIYLCSVSQVEGEAFFGQGTRLTVV.

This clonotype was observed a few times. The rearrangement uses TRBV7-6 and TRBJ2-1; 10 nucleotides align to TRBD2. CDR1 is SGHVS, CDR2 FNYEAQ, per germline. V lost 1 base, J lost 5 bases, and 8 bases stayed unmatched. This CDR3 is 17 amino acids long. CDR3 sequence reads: CASSLGTGTSVDNEQFF. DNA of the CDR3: TGTGCCAGCAGCTTAGGTACCGGGACTAGCGTCGACAATGAGCAGTTCTTC.

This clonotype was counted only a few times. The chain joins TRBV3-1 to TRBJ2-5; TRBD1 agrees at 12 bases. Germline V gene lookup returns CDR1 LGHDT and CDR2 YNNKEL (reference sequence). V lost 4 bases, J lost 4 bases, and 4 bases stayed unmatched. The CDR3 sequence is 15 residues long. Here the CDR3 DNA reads TGTGCCAGCAGCCTAGGGACAGGGGGCCGAGAGACCCAGTACTTC. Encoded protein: CASSLGTGGRETQYF.

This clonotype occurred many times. CDR3 sequence reads: CASSLGGGPSYEQYF. The CDR3 DNA sequence: TGTGCCAGCAGCTTGGGGGGCGGCCCTTCCTACGAGCAGTACTTC. This rearrangement joins TRBV5-8 to TRBJ2-7, with D maybe TRBD1 (5 bases). This CDR3 is 15 amino acids long. The ends were cut back, 0 bases at V and 1 base at J, with 11 bases in the middle. CDR1 SGHTS and CDR2 YDEGEE come from the germline V gene.

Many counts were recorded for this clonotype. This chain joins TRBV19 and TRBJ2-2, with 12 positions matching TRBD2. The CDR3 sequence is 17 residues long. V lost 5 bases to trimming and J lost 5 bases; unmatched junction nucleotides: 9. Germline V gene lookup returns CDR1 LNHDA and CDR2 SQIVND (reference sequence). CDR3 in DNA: TGTGCCAGTAGTTCAAAGACTAGCGGGAGCCATACCGGGGAGCTGTTTTTT. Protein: CASSSKTSGSHTGELFF.

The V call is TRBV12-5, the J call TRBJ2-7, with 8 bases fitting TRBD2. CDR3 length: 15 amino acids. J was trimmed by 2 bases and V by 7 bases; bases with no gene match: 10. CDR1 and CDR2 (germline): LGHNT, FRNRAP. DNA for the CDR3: TGTGCTAGTGCCTGGGGCGGGAGGCCCCCCTACGAGCAGTACTTC. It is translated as CASAWGGRPPYEQYF.

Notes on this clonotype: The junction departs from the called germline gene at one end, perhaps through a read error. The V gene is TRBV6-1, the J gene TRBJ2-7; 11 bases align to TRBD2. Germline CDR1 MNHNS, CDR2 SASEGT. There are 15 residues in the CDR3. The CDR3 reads CASSPRLAGRYEQCF. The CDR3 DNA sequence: TGTGCCAGCAGTCCCCGACTAGCGGGGCGCTACGAGCAGTGCTTC.

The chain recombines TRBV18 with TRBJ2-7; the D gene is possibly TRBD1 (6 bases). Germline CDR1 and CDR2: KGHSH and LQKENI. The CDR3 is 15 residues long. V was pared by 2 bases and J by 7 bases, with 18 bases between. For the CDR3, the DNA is TGTGCCAGCTCACCAAGGAACAGGGTCTGGGGAGAGCAGTACTTC. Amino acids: CASSPRNRVWGEQYF.

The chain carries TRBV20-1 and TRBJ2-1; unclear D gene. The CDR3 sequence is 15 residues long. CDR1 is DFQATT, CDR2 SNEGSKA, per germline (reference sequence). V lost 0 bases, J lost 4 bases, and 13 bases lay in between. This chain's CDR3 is CSARDGLRAYNEQFF. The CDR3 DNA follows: TGCAGTGCTAGAGATGGTCTGAGAGCATACAATGAGCAGTTCTTC.

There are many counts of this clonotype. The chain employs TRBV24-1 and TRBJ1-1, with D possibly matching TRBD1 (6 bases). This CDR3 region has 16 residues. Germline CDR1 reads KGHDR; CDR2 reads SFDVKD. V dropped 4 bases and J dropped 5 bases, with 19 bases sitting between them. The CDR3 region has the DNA TGTGCCACCAGTGACTCCCGGGAGGGGGTAAGGACTGAAGCTTTCTTT. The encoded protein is CATSDSREGVRTEAFF.

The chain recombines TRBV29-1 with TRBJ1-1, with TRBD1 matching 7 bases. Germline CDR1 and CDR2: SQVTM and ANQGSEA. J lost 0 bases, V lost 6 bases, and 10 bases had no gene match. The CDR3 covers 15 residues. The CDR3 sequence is CSVGTGTVLNTEAFF. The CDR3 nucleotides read TGCAGCGTGGGTACCGGGACAGTACTGAACACTGAAGCTTTCTTT.

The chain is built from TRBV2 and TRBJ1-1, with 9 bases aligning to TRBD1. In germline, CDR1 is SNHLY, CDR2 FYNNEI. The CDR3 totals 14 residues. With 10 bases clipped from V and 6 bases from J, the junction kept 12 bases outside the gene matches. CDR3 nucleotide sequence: TGTGCCACCAAAGCCGGGACAGGGAATTCTGAAGCTTTCTTT. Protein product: CATKAGTGNSEAFF.

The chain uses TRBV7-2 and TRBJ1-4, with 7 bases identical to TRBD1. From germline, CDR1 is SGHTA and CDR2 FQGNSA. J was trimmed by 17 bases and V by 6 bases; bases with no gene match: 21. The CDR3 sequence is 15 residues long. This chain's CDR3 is CASRHIQGTWNGCFF. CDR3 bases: TGTGCCAGCAGGCATATACAGGGGACGTGGAACGGCTGTTTTTTT.

For the CDR3, the DNA is TGTGCCAGCAGTAGGTGGCCACCGACCATCTACGAGCAGTACTTC. Protein product: CASSRWPPTIYEQYF. The genes are TRBV27 and TRBJ2-7; D remains ambiguous. CDR1 and CDR2 from the germline V gene are MNHEY and SMNVEV (reference sequence). This CDR3 has 15 residues. Trimming took off 5 bases at V and 3 bases at J, with 17 bases between the two ends.

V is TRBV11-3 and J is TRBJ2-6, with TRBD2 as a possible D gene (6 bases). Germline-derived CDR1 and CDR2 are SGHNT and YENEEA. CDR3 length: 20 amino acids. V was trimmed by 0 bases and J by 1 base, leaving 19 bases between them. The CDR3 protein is CASSLDMAGRYLSGANVLTF. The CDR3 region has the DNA TGTGCCAGCAGCTTAGATATGGCAGGGAGGTATCTTTCTGGGGCCAACGTCCTGACTTTC.

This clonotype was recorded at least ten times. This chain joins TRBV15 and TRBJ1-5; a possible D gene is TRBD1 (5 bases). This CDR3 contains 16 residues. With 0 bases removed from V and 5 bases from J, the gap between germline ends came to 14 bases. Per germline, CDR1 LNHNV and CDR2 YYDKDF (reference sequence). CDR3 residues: CATSRDSAQGDQPQHF. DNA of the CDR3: TGTGCCACCAGCAGAGATTCGGCTCAGGGTGATCAGCCCCAGCATTTT.